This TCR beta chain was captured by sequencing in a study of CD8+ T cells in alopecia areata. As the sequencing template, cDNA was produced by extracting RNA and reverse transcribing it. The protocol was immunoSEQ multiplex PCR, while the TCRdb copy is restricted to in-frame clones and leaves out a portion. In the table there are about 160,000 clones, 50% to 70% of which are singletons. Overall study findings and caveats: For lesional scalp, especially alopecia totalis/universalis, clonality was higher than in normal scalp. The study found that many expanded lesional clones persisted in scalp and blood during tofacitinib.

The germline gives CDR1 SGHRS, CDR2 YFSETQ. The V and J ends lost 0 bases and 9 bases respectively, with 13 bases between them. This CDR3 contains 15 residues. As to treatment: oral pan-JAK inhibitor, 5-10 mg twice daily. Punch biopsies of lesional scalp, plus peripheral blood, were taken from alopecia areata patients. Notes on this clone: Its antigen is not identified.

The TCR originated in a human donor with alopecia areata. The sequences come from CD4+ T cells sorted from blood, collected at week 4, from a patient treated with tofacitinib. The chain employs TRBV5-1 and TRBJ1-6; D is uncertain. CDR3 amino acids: CASSLEAAVGSPLHF. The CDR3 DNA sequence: TGCGCCAGCAGCTTGGAGGCAGCGGTCGGTTCACCCCTCCACTTT.